The clone carrying this TCR beta chain was recorded a few times. No antigen is known for it. TCRdb used MiXCR to reprocess the RT-PCR reads, holding one entry per CDR3 protein. The sample yields 500,000 to 650,000 distinct CDR3 sequences, 6.5% to 8% seen once. This sample stems from a study of response to subunit inactivated influenza vaccine. The study's findings and limits: It was suggested by the authors that few new T cells are recruited by each seasonal influenza vaccination.

The CDR3 has 16 residues. V dropped 7 bases and J dropped 2; count of bases not matched to a gene: 10. The germline gives CDR1 SGHVS, CDR2 FQNEAQ. The material sequenced was PBMCs from blood, taken roughly 24 months after vaccination. This receptor was taken from a man aged 50-75 years who received an inactivated influenza vaccine. V and J are TRBV7-8 and TRBJ2-1; 8 nucleotides match TRBD2. The DNA for the CDR3 is TGTGCCAGCACCTTCTTCCGGGGGGGGGCCTACAATGAGCAGTTCTTC. Protein product: CASTFFRGGAYNEQFF.